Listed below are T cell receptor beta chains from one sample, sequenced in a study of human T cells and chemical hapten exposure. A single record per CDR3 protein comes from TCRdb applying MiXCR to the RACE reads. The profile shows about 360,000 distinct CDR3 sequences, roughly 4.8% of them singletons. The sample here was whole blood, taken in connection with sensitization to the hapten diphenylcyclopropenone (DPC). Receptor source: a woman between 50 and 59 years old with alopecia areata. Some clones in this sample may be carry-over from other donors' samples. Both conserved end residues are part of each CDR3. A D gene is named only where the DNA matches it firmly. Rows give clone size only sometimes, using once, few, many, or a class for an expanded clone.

DNA: TGTGCCAGCAGCTTGTGGGGGAACTATGGCTACACCTTC; CDR3: CASSLWGNYGYTF; D: -; J: TRBJ1-2; size: many; V: TRBV5-6
DNA: TGCAGCGTTGAAGATCGCAGGGTGTCCACCGGGGAGCTGTTTTTT; CDR3: CSVEDRRVSTGELFF; D: -; J: TRBJ2-2; size: many; V: TRBV29-1
DNA: TGTGCCAGCAGTGTAAGACCCTCCTACGAGCAGTACTTC; CDR3: CASSVRPSYEQYF; D: -; J: TRBJ2-7; size: many; V: TRBV27
DNA: TGTGCCAGCAAAGGGCGGAATGAAAAACTGTTTTTT; CDR3: CASKGRNEKLFF; D: -; J: TRBJ1-4; size: few; V: TRBV7-6
DNA: TGTGCCAGCAGTTACTCGAACAGGGACACTGAAGCTTTCTTT; CDR3: CASSYSNRDTEAFF; D: -; J: TRBJ1-1; size: many; V: TRBV6-5
DNA: TGTGCCAGCAGCGGGAGTGAGGCTAGCGGGGTTCGCGGGCAGTTCTTC; CDR3: CASSGSEASGVRGQFF; D: TRBD2; J: TRBJ2-1; size: many; V: TRBV9
DNA: TGTGCCAGCAGCGTAGCTGTGGCGGGAGGCCACAATGAGCAGTTCTTC; CDR3: CASSVAVAGGHNEQFF; D: TRBD2; J: TRBJ2-1; size: few; V: TRBV9
DNA: TGTGCCAGCAGCCGCAAGGGGGCAGATACGCAGTATTTT; CDR3: CASSRKGADTQYF; D: -; J: TRBJ2-3; size: -; V: TRBV5-4
DNA: TGTGCCAGCAGCCCCGGGCGTCTGGAGACCCAGTACTTC; CDR3: CASSPGRLETQYF; D: -; J: TRBJ2-5; size: many; V: TRBV3-1
DNA: TGTGCCAGCAAGGAGGGAGCGGGGGAGACCCAGTACTTC; CDR3: CASKEGAGETQYF; D: TRBD2; J: TRBJ2-5; size: -; V: TRBV2
DNA: TGTGCCAGCAGCTCCGGAAGGGTTAACGGCTACACCTTC; CDR3: CASSSGRVNGYTF; D: -; J: TRBJ1-2; size: many; V: TRBV7-2
DNA: TGCAGCGTTGCGGATCTGAGACGGACTGAAGCTTTCTTT; CDR3: CSVADLRRTEAFF; D: -; J: TRBJ1-1; size: -; V: TRBV29-1
DNA: TGTGCCAGCAGCCAACTCTTCAGGGAATACGAGCAGTACTTC; CDR3: CASSQLFREYEQYF; D: -; J: TRBJ2-7; size: few; V: TRBV14
DNA: TGTGCCAGCAGTCCGGACAGGATCCAAGAGACCCAGTACTTC; CDR3: CASSPDRIQETQYF; D: TRBD1; J: TRBJ2-5; size: many; V: TRBV6-5
DNA: TGTGCCAGCAGTTCCAAGGGGACGGATAATGAAAAACTGTTTTTT; CDR3: CASSSKGTDNEKLFF; D: -; J: TRBJ1-4; size: -; V: TRBV12-3/TRBV12-4
DNA: TGCAGTGCTGTGACAGGGGCCCACACAGATACGCAGTATTTT; CDR3: CSAVTGAHTDTQYF; D: TRBD1; J: TRBJ2-3; size: -; V: TRBV20-1
DNA: TGTGCTAGTGGTTTGTTCCACGAGCAGTACTTC; CDR3: CASGLFHEQYF; D: -; J: TRBJ2-7; size: many; V: TRBV12-5
DNA: TGTGCCAGCAGCAAATGGTCTAATGGGGGTGAGCAGTACTTC; CDR3: CASSKWSNGGEQYF; D: -; J: TRBJ2-7; size: few; V: TRBV21-1
DNA: TGTGCCAGCAGGAATGGGGCTGCGAACACCGGGGAGCTGTTTTTT; CDR3: CASRNGAANTGELFF; D: -; J: TRBJ2-2; size: many; V: TRBV9
DNA: TGTGCCAGCAGTGAGACTAGCGGGGGCTACATTCAGTACTTC; CDR3: CASSETSGGYIQYF; D: TRBD2; J: TRBJ2-4; size: -; V: TRBV6-4
DNA: TGCGCCAGCAGCCAAGGCCCCTTTACTTTGTCTGGGGCCAACGTCCTGACTTTC; CDR3: CASSQGPFTLSGANVLTF; D: -; J: TRBJ2-6; size: many; V: TRBV4-1
DNA: TGTGCCACCAGTGATTTGGACAGCAATCAGCCCCAGCATTTT; CDR3: CATSDLDSNQPQHF; D: -; J: TRBJ1-5; size: many; V: TRBV24-1
DNA: TGTGCCAGCAGCCCGACAGGGGTAAGGACTGAAGCTTTCTTT; CDR3: CASSPTGVRTEAFF; D: TRBD1; J: TRBJ1-1; size: -; V: TRBV7-2
DNA: TGTGCCAGCACCCTTCTGAGCGCGGAGCAGTTCTTC; CDR3: CASTLLSAEQFF; D: -; J: TRBJ2-1; size: many; V: TRBV12-3/TRBV12-4
DNA: TGTGCCAGCAGCTTGGTGGGGGGAAAGAACACTGAAGCTTTCTTT; CDR3: CASSLVGGKNTEAFF; D: -; J: TRBJ1-1; size: few; V: TRBV5-6
DNA: TGTGCCAGCAGTCTCCTCGGGACAGGGGCCTATGGCTACACCTTC; CDR3: CASSLLGTGAYGYTF; D: TRBD1; J: TRBJ1-2; size: many; V: TRBV6-5
DNA: TGTGCCAGCAGCCTCCCGGGGCGAGATACGCAGTATTTT; CDR3: CASSLPGRDTQYF; D: -; J: TRBJ2-3; size: many; V: TRBV27
DNA: TGTGCCACCAGCAGAGTGCAGCTCGGCACAGATACGCAGTATTTT; CDR3: CATSRVQLGTDTQYF; D: -; J: TRBJ2-3; size: -; V: TRBV15
DNA: TGCGCCAGCAGCCCCCATGTGGGCGCAACTAATGAAAAACTGTTTTTT; CDR3: CASSPHVGATNEKLFF; D: -; J: TRBJ1-4; size: many; V: TRBV5-1
DNA: TGCGCCAGCAGCTTTAGTAGCGGGGGCTTTTCCTACGAGCAGTACTTC; CDR3: CASSFSSGGFSYEQYF; D: TRBD2; J: TRBJ2-7; size: many; V: TRBV5-1
DNA: TGTGCCAGCAGCTTCGGCAGGGACTCTGGAAACACCATATATTTT; CDR3: CASSFGRDSGNTIYF; D: -; J: TRBJ1-3; size: -; V: TRBV5-5
DNA: TGTGCCAGCAGCCCGGTCTCCTATAATTCACCCCTCCACTTT; CDR3: CASSPVSYNSPLHF; D: -; J: TRBJ1-6; size: -; V: TRBV27
DNA: TGTGCCAGCACCCCCCTTGGGGCAGAGGAGCAGTTCTTC; CDR3: CASTPLGAEEQFF; D: -; J: TRBJ2-1; size: many; V: TRBV5-5
DNA: TGCAGCGTGGGAGGGGGTCCGAATTCACCCCTCCACTTT; CDR3: CSVGGGPNSPLHF; D: -; J: TRBJ1-6; size: -; V: TRBV29-1
DNA: TGTGCCAGCAGCTCGCAGGGGGGGAGCAATCAGCCCCAGCATTTT; CDR3: CASSSQGGSNQPQHF; D: TRBD1; J: TRBJ1-5; size: many; V: TRBV11-2
DNA: TGTGCCAGCAGCTTAGGGGGGGGCAGGACCTACGAGCAGTACTTC; CDR3: CASSLGGGRTYEQYF; D: -; J: TRBJ2-7; size: -; V: TRBV13
DNA: TGTGCCCGGACTAGCGGTAATGAGCAGTTCTTC; CDR3: CARTSGNEQFF; D: TRBD2; J: TRBJ2-1; size: many; V: TRBV30
DNA: TGCAGTGCTAGAGCCCAGGTGAACACTGAAGCTTTCTTT; CDR3: CSARAQVNTEAFF; D: -; J: TRBJ1-1; size: many; V: TRBV20-1
DNA: TGTGCCAGCAGCTACCAGACAGGGGGTGGCAATCAGCCCCAGCATTTT; CDR3: CASSYQTGGGNQPQHF; D: TRBD1; J: TRBJ1-5; size: few; V: TRBV6-6
DNA: TGTGCCAGCAGTGCGAAGGCCGAGCAGTACTTC; CDR3: CASSAKAEQYF; D: -; J: TRBJ2-7; size: many; V: TRBV12-3/TRBV12-4
DNA: TGTGCCAACCAGAGGGTTTTCAATCAGCCCCAGCATTTT; CDR3: CANQRVFNQPQHF; D: -; J: TRBJ1-5; size: -; V: TRBV18
DNA: TGTGCCAGCAGCTTAAGGGTTAGGGCAGGGCATGGCTACACCTTC; CDR3: CASSLRVRAGHGYTF; D: -; J: TRBJ1-2; size: -; V: TRBV7-2
DNA: TGCAGCGTTGTGATCGGCGGAGCTAGCACAGATACGCAGTATTTT; CDR3: CSVVIGGASTDTQYF; D: -; J: TRBJ2-3; size: many; V: TRBV29-1
DNA: TGCAGTGCCCCGGGGGGGACTAGCGGGAGGGATGAGCAGTTCTTC; CDR3: CSAPGGTSGRDEQFF; D: TRBD2; J: TRBJ2-1; size: -; V: TRBV20-1
DNA: TGCGCCAGCCTCGGGACAGGGGGTAGCGGCACTGAAGCTTTCTTT; CDR3: CASLGTGGSGTEAFF; D: TRBD1; J: TRBJ1-1; size: -; V: TRBV5-1
DNA: TGCGCCAGCAGTGAGAGGGTTGTGGACTACTATGGCTACACCTTC; CDR3: CASSERVVDYYGYTF; D: -; J: TRBJ1-2; size: few; V: TRBV10-1